Below are 30 T cell receptor beta chains sequenced from a single sample in a study of post-analysis software for immune sequencing data. These receptors have no identified antigens. Sequencing libraries made from TCR beta cDNA carried unique molecular identifiers. TCRdb analysed the PCR reads with MiXCR anew, one entry per CDR3 protein. The sample includes more than 450,000 distinct CDR3 sequences, 44% seen only once; the top ten take under 2%. Findings and caveats of the study: The study found TRBV5-6, TRBV5-1 and TRBV20-1 among roughly 5 TRBV segments more frequent in patients than controls.

Sequenced: blood. These receptors all come from a girl aged 5-17 years with multiple sclerosis.

This clonotype has at least ten counts. The chain joins TRBV2 to TRBJ2-7; D is unresolved. In germline, CDR1 is SNHLY, CDR2 FYNNEI. This CDR3 spans 10 amino acids. V lost 6 bases and J lost 0, with 0 bases in between. CDR3 coding DNA: TGTGCCAGCAGCTCCTACGAGCAGTACTTC. This codes for CASSSYEQYF.

The gene calls are TRBV12-3 or TRBV12-4 and TRBJ2-3; 8 positions agree with TRBD2. CDR3 length equals 16 residues. V trimming: 5 bases; J trimming: 2 bases; junction bases outside the gene matches: 9. The CDR3 is CASSLRSSGVTDTQYF. In nucleotides, the CDR3 is TGTGCCAGCAGTCTCCGGAGTAGCGGGGTCACAGATACGCAGTATTTT.

CDR3 nucleotides: TGTGCCAGCAGCGTGCAGGGGCGCGAGTATGGCTACACCTTC. Translating gives CASSVQGREYGYTF. J is TRBJ1-2 and V is TRBV9; tentative D call: TRBD1 (6 bases). Germline CDR1 and CDR2: SGDLS and YYNGEE. This CDR3 has 14 residues. With 2 bases removed from V and 5 bases from J, the gap between germline ends came to 13 bases. Full variable domain (rest looked up from reference TRBV9 and TRBJ1-2): DSGVTQTPKHLITATGQRVTLRCSPRSGDLSVYWYQQSLDQGLQFLIQYYNGEERAKGNILERFSAQQFPDLHSELNLSSLELGDSALYFCASSVQGREYGYTFGSGTRLTVV.

The rearrangement uses TRBV29-1 and TRBJ1-1, with D possibly matching TRBD1 (6 bases). Trimming left V 6 bases short and J 5 bases short, with 28 bases between. The germline gives CDR1 SQVTM, CDR2 ANQGSEA. The CDR3 contains 17 residues. The CDR3 sequence: CSVEGYRAGGGKTEAFF. In DNA, the CDR3 is TGCAGCGTCGAGGGTTACAGGGCCGGAGGGGGTAAAACTGAAGCTTTCTTT.

Only a few counts were recorded for this clonotype. V usage is TRBV12-3 or TRBV12-4 and J usage is TRBJ1-2, with D possibly TRBD1 on 6 matching bases. CDR3 length: 14 amino acids. Between the trimmed V and J ends, which lost 3 bases and 4 bases, there was a span of 12 bases. CDR3 DNA sequence: TGTGCCAGCAGTTTGCAGGGGCGCAGCTATGGCTACACCTTC. Translating gives CASSLQGRSYGYTF.

The CDR3 sequence: CASSAVAGGPQETQYF. The CDR3, as DNA: TGTGCCAGCAGTGCGGTAGCGGGGGGGCCTCAAGAGACCCAGTACTTC. This sequence joins TRBV2 and TRBJ2-5, with 11 bases fitting TRBD2. V lost 4 bases and J lost 2; bases outside the gene matches: 6. Germline V gene lookup returns CDR1 SNHLY and CDR2 FYNNEI. The CDR3 consists of 16 residues.

The chain joins TRBV7-9 to TRBJ2-1; D may match TRBD1 or TRBD2 (5 bases each). Germline CDR1 reads SEHNR; CDR2 reads FQNEAQ (reference sequence). The CDR3 runs to 11 residues. The DNA for the CDR3 is TGTGCTACCCCACGGGGCGATGAGCAGTTCTTC. Its translation is CATPRGDEQFF.

J is TRBJ1-6 and V is TRBV25-1; 8 nucleotides line up with TRBD1. The trim removed 8 bases at V and 0 bases at J, leaving 6 bases unmatched. CDR1 and CDR2 (germline): MGHDK, SYGVNS. The CDR3 is 16 amino acids. The CDR3 sequence is CASGGTGSSYNSPLHF. CDR3 nucleotide sequence: TGTGCCAGCGGGGGGACAGGAAGCTCCTATAATTCACCCCTCCACTTT.

This clonotype was seen more than once but under ten times. The chain couples TRBV12-3 or TRBV12-4 to TRBJ1-6; D perhaps matches TRBD1 (6 bases). The V gene lost 5 bases and the J gene lost 6 bases, with 20 bases spanning the gap. The CDR3 has 17 amino acids. The chain's CDR3 is CASSPARPGHLNSPLHF. Written as DNA, the CDR3 is TGTGCCAGCAGTCCAGCGCGGCCGGGACACCTTAATTCACCCCTCCACTTT.

This clonotype was seen more than once but under ten times. The chain combines TRBV7-8 with TRBJ2-1; D may be TRBD1 (5 bases). Germline V gives CDR1 SGHVS, CDR2 FQNEAQ. V lost 5 bases to trimming and J lost 9 bases, with 20 bases between them. The CDR3 extends over 15 amino acids. CDR3 amino acids: CASSKLRMGPGEQFF. As DNA, the CDR3 is TGTGCCAGCAGCAAGCTTAGGATGGGGCCAGGTGAGCAGTTCTTC.

V is TRBV12-3 or TRBV12-4 and J is TRBJ2-5; D is possibly TRBD1 (6 bases). The CDR3 length is 13 residues. Trimming removed 5 bases at V and 9 bases at J, with 16 bases between. This chain's CDR3 is CASSEGQPGAQYF. The CDR3 DNA is TGTGCCAGCAGTGAAGGACAGCCCGGGGCCCAGTACTTC.

With regard to this clonotype: One end of the junction fails to match germline, which may point to a read error. The gene calls are TRBV4-2 and TRBJ1-2; no clear D gene. The CDR3 is 13 residues long. Germline CDR1 LGHNA, CDR2 YNFKEQ. The CDR3, as DNA: TGTGCCAGCAGCCAAGACGGAAACTATGGCCACACCTTC. Translated, it gives CASSQDGNYGHTF.

The CDR3 reads CSARGTGKNYGYTF. Written as DNA, the CDR3 is TGCAGTGCTAGGGGGACAGGCAAAAACTATGGCTACACCTTC. The genes are TRBV20-1 and TRBJ1-2, with 8 nucleotides matching TRBD1. The CDR3 covers 14 residues. V lost 3 bases, J lost 2 bases, and 5 bases stayed unmatched. The germline V gene has CDR1 DFQATT and CDR2 SNEGSKA (reference sequence).

The chain recombines TRBV2 with TRBJ2-5, with D possibly matching TRBD1 (5 bases). V lost 7 bases to trimming and J lost 2 bases, with 11 bases between them. CDR3 length: 13 residues. Per the germline V gene, CDR1 is SNHLY and CDR2 is FYNNEI. For the CDR3, the DNA is TGTGCCAGCACTGGACACCCACAAGAGACCCAGTACTTC. Translating it yields CASTGHPQETQYF.

The chain employs TRBV9 and TRBJ2-1, with 9 bases identical to TRBD2. The V and J ends lost 7 bases and 6 bases, in that order; junction bases with no gene match: 14. The CDR3 runs to 16 residues. Germline loops: CDR1 SGDLS, CDR2 YYNGEE. The CDR3 DNA reads TGTGCCAGCGGCTTATATAGCGGGAGCCCTTCCAATGAGCAGTTCTTC. Protein sequence: CASGLYSGSPSNEQFF.

The chain has TRBV7-2 and TRBJ2-3, with TRBD2 matching 8 bases. Trimming took 2 bases from V and 0 from J; bases not matched to a gene: 7. Germline lookup yields CDR1 SGHTA and CDR2 FQGNSA. The CDR3 extends over 17 amino acids. DNA of the CDR3: TGTGCCAGCAGCTTATTGGGAGCGGGGGTGAGCACAGATACGCAGTATTTT. Translating it yields CASSLLGAGVSTDTQYF.

This clonotype was recorded only once. This chain connects TRBV29-1 to TRBJ1-2; TRBD1 aligns across 7 bases. The CDR3 is made up of 14 amino acids. V trimming: 7 bases; J trimming: 4 bases; junction bases outside the gene matches: 12. Germline V gene data show CDR1 as SQVTM and CDR2 as ANQGSEA. Here the CDR3 DNA reads TGCAGCGCTGTGACAGGGAGGCCGACCTATGGCTACACCTTC. As protein: CSAVTGRPTYGYTF.

This chain links TRBV6-6 with TRBJ1-1; TRBD1 aligns across 7 bases. With V trimmed by 2 bases and J by 0 bases, 3 bases remained unmatched. In germline, CDR1 is MNHNY, CDR2 SVGAGI (reference sequence). The CDR3 spans 15 residues. The CDR3 loop reads CASSYDTGVNTEAFF. CDR3 coding DNA: TGTGCCAGCAGTTACGACACAGGGGTGAACACTGAAGCTTTCTTT.

The sample holds a few counts of this clonotype. CDR3 loop: CASSLSIGYGYTF. CDR3 nucleotides: TGTGCCAGCAGTTTAAGCATTGGGTATGGCTACACCTTC. The V call is TRBV12-3 or TRBV12-4, the J call TRBJ1-2; D gene unclear. Between the trimmed V and J ends, which lost 2 bases and 5 bases, there was a span of 9 bases. This CDR3 is built from 13 residues.

The table lists this clonotype with a few counts. This rearrangement joins TRBV7-2 to TRBJ2-5, with 8 bases lining up with TRBD1. Germline-derived CDR1 and CDR2 are SGHTA and FQGNSA. V gave up 4 bases and J gave up 9 bases; unmatched junction bases: 4. This CDR3 contains 12 residues. The chain's CDR3 is CASSSRQGPQYF. DNA for the CDR3: TGTGCCAGCAGCTCTAGACAGGGGCCCCAGTACTTC.

This clonotype was picked up a small number of times. V is TRBV27 and J is TRBJ2-3; 12 nucleotides agree with TRBD2. The germline gives CDR1 MNHEY, CDR2 SMNVEV (reference sequence). The CDR3 covers 19 residues. J lost 9 bases, V lost 2 bases, and 18 bases had no gene match. Here the CDR3 reads CASSLGRGALLAGGLTQYF. CDR3 in DNA: TGTGCCAGCAGTTTAGGGAGAGGGGCTTTACTAGCGGGGGGACTCACGCAGTATTTT.

Concerning this clonotype itself: The junction and the germline gene differ at one end; a read error may be behind it. The rearrangement joins TRBV5-1 to TRBJ2-1, with D tentatively TRBD1 (6 bases). CDR1 and CDR2 from the germline V gene are SGHRS and YFSETQ. This CDR3 region has 14 residues. The DNA for the CDR3 is TGTGCCAGCAGTTTGGTAGGGGGTGACAATGAGCAGTTCTTC. This translates into CASSLVGGDNEQFF. Full variable domain (missing parts from reference TRBV5-1 and TRBJ2-1): KAGVTQTPRYLIKTRGQQVTLSCSPISGHRSVSWYQQTPGQGLQFLFEYFSETQRNKGNFPGRFSGRQFSNSRSEMNVSTLELGDSALYLCASSLVGGDNEQFFGPGTRLTVL.

The table lists this clonotype with a few counts. The chain recombines TRBV18 with TRBJ2-1; 9 positions match TRBD1. The CDR3 extends over 15 amino acids. The germline V gene has CDR1 KGHSH and CDR2 LQKENI. Losses at the gene ends were 9 bases for V and 5 bases for J; bases not matched to a gene: 11. The CDR3, as DNA: TGTGCCAGTTACCCCGGGACAGGGTATCACAATGAGCAGTTCTTC. The encoded protein is CASYPGTGYHNEQFF.

The chain carries TRBV20-1 and TRBJ2-1; D is unclear. CDR3 length equals 11 residues. Germline V gene sequence: CDR1 DFQATT, CDR2 SNEGSKA (reference sequence). The V and J ends lost 4 bases and 7 bases respectively, with 8 bases between them. The DNA for the CDR3 is TGCAGTGCTACCGCGGAAAATGAGCAGTTCTTC. This sequence encodes CSATAENEQFF.

This chain links TRBV20-1 with TRBJ2-5, with 8 bases lining up with TRBD2. J gave up 11 bases and V 3 bases, and 8 bases lay outside the gene matches. The CDR3 totals 12 residues. Germline V gene lookup returns CDR1 DFQATT and CDR2 SNEGSKA (reference sequence). The CDR3 DNA is TGCAGTGCTAGGAGCGGGGGCTGGGGGCAGTACTTC. Encoded protein: CSARSGGWGQYF.

This clonotype appeared a few times. V usage is TRBV6-1 and J usage is TRBJ1-2, with 9 bases matching TRBD1. Trimming removed 5 bases from V and 4 bases from J; junction bases left unmatched: 8. The germline V gene encodes CDR1 MNHNS and CDR2 SASEGT. This CDR3 is 15 amino acids long. The CDR3 DNA follows: TGTGCCAGCAGTCCGACCCGGACAGGGGTCTATGGCTACACCTTC. Translation: CASSPTRTGVYGYTF.

V and J are TRBV21-1 and TRBJ1-6. TRBV21-1 is deemed a pseudogene. The CDR3 is 15 amino acids. The CDR3 DNA sequence: TGTGCCAGCAGCAAAAGGGCAAAGAGGTATTCACCCCCCCACTTT. It codes for CASSKRAKRYSPPHF.

The J gene is TRBJ2-5, the V gene TRBV20-1; 10 bases are a match to TRBD2. The length of the CDR3 is 16 residues. Trimming removed 2 bases from V and 2 bases from J; junction bases left unmatched: 8. Germline V CDR1 and CDR2: DFQATT, SNEGSKA (reference sequence). The CDR3 spells CSARRLAGGTQETQYF. CDR3 nucleotide sequence: TGCAGTGCTAGACGCTTAGCGGGGGGCACTCAAGAGACCCAGTACTTC.

The chain combines TRBV6-6 with TRBJ2-4; 12 nucleotides align to TRBD1. The end of the DNA aligns better with TRBJ2-7, so the J call may be wrong. CDR3 length: 16 residues. CDR1 and CDR2 from the germline V gene are MNHNY and SVGAGI (reference sequence). As DNA, the CDR3 is TGTGCCAGCAAAGGGACAGGGGGCCTTATTCGCTACGAGCAGTACTTC. Protein sequence: CASKGTGGLIRYEQYF.

The gene calls are TRBV5-1 and TRBJ1-1; D ambiguous. Per the germline V gene, CDR1 is SGHRS and CDR2 is YFSETQ. CDR3 length: 16 residues. The V end lost 0 bases, the J end lost 0 bases, and 12 bases lay between the germline ends. CDR3 in DNA: TGCGCCAGCAGCTTGGACCCCGGGGTCATGAACACTGAAGCTTTCTTT. Translating it yields CASSLDPGVMNTEAFF.